This paragraph covers one T cell receptor (beta chain) sequence. Its antigen remains unidentified. Per-base quality was not reported, and no clone a single base away is much larger than it. CDR1 and CDR2 (SGHRS, YFSETQ) derive from the germline V gene. V drops 4 bases and J drops 6 bases, leaving 19 bases in between. The CDR3 sequence holds 16 residues, the cysteine and phenylalanine included. Only the CDR3 portion is preserved as DNA: 48 bases, with reading frame beginning at the first base. The data stem from a study of T cells in Graves' hyperthyroidism and ophthalmopathy (dated by TCRdb to 2018 to 2020). For the study in its entirety: Peripheral blood was collected at initial diagnosis, before any treatment. Once sampling was done, hyperthyroidism patients were given methimazole at a starting dose of 30 mg daily, whereas ophthalmopathy patients were given high-dose intravenous methylprednisolone. Prospective prediction of ophthalmopathy was tested in an independent validation cohort consisting of 18 hyperthyroidism patients and 15 to 17 patients who later progressed to ophthalmopathy. For training and testing, the 100 or so patients in the discovery cohort were randomly divided in a 7:3 ratio. TCR Vbeta CDR3 sequencing of 140 or so peripheral blood samples (under 45 ophthalmopathy, under 80 hyperthyroidism and roughly 17 progressor patients) is reported in the paper. A discovery cohort of about a hundred patients, 43 with Graves' ophthalmopathy and 55 to 65 with stable Graves' hyperthyroidism, was used to find distinguishing TCR V-J signatures. In addition, the study compared T-cell repertoires in thyroid tissue and in blood from roughly six Graves' hyperthyroidism patients.

What the study reported, not specific to this receptor: Sample size was not statistically predetermined, and investigators were not blinded to group allocation. Blood samples also contained most of the expanded thyroid clonotypes (frequency above 0.001), which suggests that blood repertoires may reflect thyroid immune responses. In validation, the model predicted progression to ophthalmopathy with around 71% sensitivity and around 72% specificity, a median of around 6.6 months before onset. A model built on a 13 V-J signature distinguished ophthalmopathy from stable hyperthyroidism, reaching around 90% sensitivity and 81.08% specificity in cross-validation and 80%/75% in testing.

The hyperthyroidism patients were between 18 and 65 years old and newly diagnosed, with a disease duration of less than 2 months. Patients with uncontrolled infections, other autoimmune diseases, pregnancy or lactation were excluded. Clinical symptoms, serum thyroxine and TRAb, thyroid ultrasound, and orbital computed tomography formed the basis for the diagnoses. Blood from progressor patients was drawn when they were first diagnosed with hyperthyroidism, before any ophthalmopathy symptoms appeared. PBMCs were separated from 8 to 10 ml of fresh peripheral blood using Ficoll-Paque density gradient centrifugation. Progressor patients were defined as those initially diagnosed with Graves' hyperthyroidism in whom ophthalmopathy developed during follow-up. Total RNA was extracted using Trizol reagent, and RNA quality was assessed on an Agilent 2100 Bioanalyzer. Amplification of TCR beta CDR3 regions was carried out from RNA transcripts. The TCR CDR3 was subjected to a first round of RT-PCR using the HTBI primer set and the Qiagen OneStep RT-PCR kit. The libraries were constructed in a second round of multiplex PCR and then size-selected and purified. Libraries were sequenced paired-end with 100 bp reads on an Illumina HiSeq2000. The study's processing was this. Raw data were processed with SOAPnuke, discarding reads with adapters, uncalled bases, mean Phred below 15, or no exact constant-primer or identifier match. High-quality paired reads were merged using COPE v1.2.5, and each unique nucleotide sequence was defined as a clonotype. MiTCR v1.1 was used to align clonotypes to the IMGT TRBV, TRBD and TRBJ reference segments. The analysis included only V-J combinations with a frequency above 0.0001, which together covered 98% to 99.2% of the repertoires. The TCS score was defined as F50 (clonal expansion) divided by E x V (chaos), with BLOSUM62-based TCRdist calculated between CDR3 peptides within each V-J. Welch's t-statistics and random forest reduced around 550 V-J features to 10 to 15, which were used in a naive Bayes classifier (R e1071). Through fastp at Q25 and MiXCR, TCRdb rebuilt clones from the public reads, retaining in-frame beta chains. Rows are unified per CDR3 protein, each entry keeping the most common DNA and genes. The V and J calls were determined by TCRdb, not by the authors. For this sample there are more than 550,000 distinct CDR3 sequences; around 20% appear just once. Jointly, the top ten make up 16% of the sample.

The sequenced material came from blood. This receptor was taken from a woman aged 45-59 years with Graves' hyperthyroidism that later progressed to Graves' ophthalmopathy. The chain employs TRBV5-1 and TRBJ2-2, with TRBD2 perhaps the D gene, on 6 matching bases. The CDR3 corresponds to CASSRNRDSLPGELFF. The DNA reads TGCGCCAGCAGCCGAAACCGGGACTCCCTCCCCGGGGAGCTGTTTTTT.